The TCR beta chain described here comes from a study of control samples from healthy donors and cancer patients. V was cut by 3 bases and J by 0 bases, with 18 bases left in between. The germline gives CDR1 SGDLS, CDR2 YYNGEE. The CDR3 is 17 residues long. Data came from immunoSEQ multiplex PCR; TCRdb stores just in-frame clones and leaves some out. The sample lists more than 100,000 clones, about 89% occurring once. The chain uses TRBV9 and TRBJ1-2, with D possibly being TRBD1 (5 bases). This TCR was sampled from a man aged 60-69 years with lung cancer. The sample taken for sequencing was PBMCs. The chain's CDR3 is CASSATPRGETNYGYTF. In nucleotides, the CDR3 is TGTGCCAGCAGCGCGACCCCTCGGGGCGAAACTAACTATGGCTACACCTTC.